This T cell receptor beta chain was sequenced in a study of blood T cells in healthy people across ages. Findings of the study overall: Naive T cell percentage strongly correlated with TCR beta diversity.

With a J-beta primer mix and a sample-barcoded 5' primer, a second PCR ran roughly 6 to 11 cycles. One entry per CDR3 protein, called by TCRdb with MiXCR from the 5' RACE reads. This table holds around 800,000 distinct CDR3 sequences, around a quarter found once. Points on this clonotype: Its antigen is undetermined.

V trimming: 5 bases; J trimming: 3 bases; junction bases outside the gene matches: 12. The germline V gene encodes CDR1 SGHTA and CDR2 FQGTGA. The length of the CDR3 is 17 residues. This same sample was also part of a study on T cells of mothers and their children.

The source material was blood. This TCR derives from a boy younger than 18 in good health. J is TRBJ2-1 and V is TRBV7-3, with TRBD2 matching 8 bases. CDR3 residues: CASSPGVSGGYYNEQFF. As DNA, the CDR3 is TGTGCCAGCAGCCCGGGGGTGAGCGGGGGCTACTACAATGAGCAGTTCTTC.